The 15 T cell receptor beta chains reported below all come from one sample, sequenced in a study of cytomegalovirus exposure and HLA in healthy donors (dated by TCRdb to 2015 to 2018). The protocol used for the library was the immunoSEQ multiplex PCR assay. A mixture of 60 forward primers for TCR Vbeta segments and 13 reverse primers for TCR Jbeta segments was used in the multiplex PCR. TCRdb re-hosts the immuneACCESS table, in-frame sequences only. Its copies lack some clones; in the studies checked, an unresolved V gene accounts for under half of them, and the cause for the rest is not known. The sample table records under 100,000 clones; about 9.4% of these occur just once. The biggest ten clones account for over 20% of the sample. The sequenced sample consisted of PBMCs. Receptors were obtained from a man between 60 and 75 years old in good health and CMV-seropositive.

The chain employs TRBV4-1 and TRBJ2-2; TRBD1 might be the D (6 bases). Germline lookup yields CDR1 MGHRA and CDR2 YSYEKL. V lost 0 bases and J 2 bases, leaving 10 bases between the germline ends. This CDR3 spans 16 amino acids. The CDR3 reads CASSQDVGTNTGELFF. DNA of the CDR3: TGCGCCAGCAGCCAAGATGTGGGGACAAACACCGGGGAGCTGTTTTTT.

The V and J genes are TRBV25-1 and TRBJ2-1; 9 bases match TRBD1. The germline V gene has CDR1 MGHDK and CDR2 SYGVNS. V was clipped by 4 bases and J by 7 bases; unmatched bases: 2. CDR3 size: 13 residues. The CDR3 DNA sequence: TGTGCCAGCAGTGGACAGGGGGAGAATGAGCAGTTCTTC. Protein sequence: CASSGQGENEQFF.

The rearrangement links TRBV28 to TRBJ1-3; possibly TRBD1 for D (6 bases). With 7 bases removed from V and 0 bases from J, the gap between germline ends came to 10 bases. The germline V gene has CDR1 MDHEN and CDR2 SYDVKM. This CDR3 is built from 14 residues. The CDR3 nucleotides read TGTGCCAGCACCGGACAGTTCTCTGGAAACACCATATATTTT. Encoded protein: CASTGQFSGNTIYF.

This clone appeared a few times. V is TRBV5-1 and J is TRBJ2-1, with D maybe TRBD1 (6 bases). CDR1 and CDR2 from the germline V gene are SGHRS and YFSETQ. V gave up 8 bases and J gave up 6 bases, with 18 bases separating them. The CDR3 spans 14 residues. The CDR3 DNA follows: TGCGCCAGTAACCCTCCCAGGGGCCCCAATGAGCAGTTCTTC. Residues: CASNPPRGPNEQFF. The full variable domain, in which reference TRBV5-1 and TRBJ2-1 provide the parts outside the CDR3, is KAGVTQTPRYLIKTRGQQVTLSCSPISGHRSVSWYQQTPGQGLQFLFEYFSETQRNKGNFPGRFSGRQFSNSRSEMNVSTLELGDSALYLCASNPPRGPNEQFFGPGTRLTVL.

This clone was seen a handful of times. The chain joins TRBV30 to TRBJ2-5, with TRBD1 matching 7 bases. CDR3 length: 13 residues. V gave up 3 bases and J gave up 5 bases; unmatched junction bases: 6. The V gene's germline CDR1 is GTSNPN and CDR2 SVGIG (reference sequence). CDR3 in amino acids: CAWSATTGETQYF. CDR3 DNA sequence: TGTGCCTGGAGCGCCACGACAGGGGAGACCCAGTACTTC.

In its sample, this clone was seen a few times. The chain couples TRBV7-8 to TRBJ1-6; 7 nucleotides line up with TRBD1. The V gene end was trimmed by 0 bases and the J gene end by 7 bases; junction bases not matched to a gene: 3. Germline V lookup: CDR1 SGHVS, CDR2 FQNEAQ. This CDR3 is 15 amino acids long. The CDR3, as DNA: TGTGCCAGCAGCTTAGCAGTGACAGGGAATTCACCCCTCCACTTT. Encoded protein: CASSLAVTGNSPLHF.

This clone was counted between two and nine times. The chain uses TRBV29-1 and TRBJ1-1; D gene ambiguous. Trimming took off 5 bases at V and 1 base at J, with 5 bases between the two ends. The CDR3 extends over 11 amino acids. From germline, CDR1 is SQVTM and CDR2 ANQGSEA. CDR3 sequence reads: CSVFRNTEAFF. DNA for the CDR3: TGCAGCGTTTTTAGGAACACTGAAGCTTTCTTT.

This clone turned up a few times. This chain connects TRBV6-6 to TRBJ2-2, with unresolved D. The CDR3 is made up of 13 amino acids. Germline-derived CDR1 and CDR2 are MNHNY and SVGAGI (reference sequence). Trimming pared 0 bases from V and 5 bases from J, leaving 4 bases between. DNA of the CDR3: TGTGCCAGCAGTTACTCGGCAACCGGGGAGCTGTTTTTT. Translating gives CASSYSATGELFF.

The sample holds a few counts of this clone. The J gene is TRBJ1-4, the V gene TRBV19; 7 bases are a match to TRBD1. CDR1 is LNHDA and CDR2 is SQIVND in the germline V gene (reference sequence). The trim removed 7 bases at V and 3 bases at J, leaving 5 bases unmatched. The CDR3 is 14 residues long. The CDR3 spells CASKGQVSNEKLFF. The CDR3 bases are TGTGCCAGTAAAGGACAGGTTTCTAATGAAAAACTGTTTTTT.

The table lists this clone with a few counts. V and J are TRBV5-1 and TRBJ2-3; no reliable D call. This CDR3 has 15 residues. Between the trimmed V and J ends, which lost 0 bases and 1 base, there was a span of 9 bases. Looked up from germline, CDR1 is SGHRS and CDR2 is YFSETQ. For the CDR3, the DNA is TGCGCCAGCAGCTTGGGGGCCCTTCGCACAGATACGCAGTATTTT. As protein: CASSLGALRTDTQYF.

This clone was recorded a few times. Written as DNA, the CDR3 is TGCGCCAGCAGCGTGACAGGGACCTCCACAGATACGCAGTATTTT. It yields the protein CASSVTGTSTDTQYF. The V call is TRBV5-1, the J call TRBJ2-3; 7 nucleotides agree with TRBD1. Per germline, CDR1 SGHRS and CDR2 YFSETQ. V lost 4 bases, J lost 2 bases, and 7 bases stayed unmatched. The CDR3 spans 15 residues.

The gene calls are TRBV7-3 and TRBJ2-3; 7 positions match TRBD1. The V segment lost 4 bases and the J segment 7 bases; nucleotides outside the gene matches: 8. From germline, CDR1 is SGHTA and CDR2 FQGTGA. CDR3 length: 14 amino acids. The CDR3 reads CASSSGQARYTQYF. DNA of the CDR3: TGTGCCAGCAGCTCCGGACAGGCCAGATATACGCAGTATTTT.

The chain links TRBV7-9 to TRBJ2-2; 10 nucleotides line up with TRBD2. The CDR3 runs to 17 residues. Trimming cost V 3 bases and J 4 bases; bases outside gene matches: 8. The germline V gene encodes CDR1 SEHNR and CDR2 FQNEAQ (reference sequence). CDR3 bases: TGTGCCAGCAGCTTTTCAGCGGGAGGGCCGGGCACCGGGGAGCTGTTTTTT. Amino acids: CASSFSAGGPGTGELFF. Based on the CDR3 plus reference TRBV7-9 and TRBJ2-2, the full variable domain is DTGVSQNPRHKITKRGQNVTFRCDPISEHNRLYWYRQTLGQGPEFLTYFQNEAQLEKSRLLSDRFSAERPKGSFSTLEIQRTEQGDSAMYLCASSFSAGGPGTGELFFGEGSRLTVL.

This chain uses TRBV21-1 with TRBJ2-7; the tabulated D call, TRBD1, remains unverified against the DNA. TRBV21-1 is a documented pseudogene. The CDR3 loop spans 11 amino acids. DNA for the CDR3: TGTGCCAGCAGCACATCCTACGAGCAGTACTTC. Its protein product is CASSTSYEQYF.

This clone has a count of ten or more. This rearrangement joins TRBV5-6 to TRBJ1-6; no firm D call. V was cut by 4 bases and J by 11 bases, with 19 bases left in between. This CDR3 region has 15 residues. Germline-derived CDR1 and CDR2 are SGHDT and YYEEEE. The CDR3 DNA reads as TGTGCCAGCAGCGGTTTGGCCCTCTCAGATACACCCCTCCACTTT. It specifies CASSGLALSDTPLHF.